What follows is one T cell receptor (beta chain) and its context. This clonotype was detected ten times or more. Which antigen it targets is not known. No per-base quality is available; no much larger clone lies one base away. The sample comes from a study of neurological immune-mediated disorders (dated by TCRdb to about 2019). For the wider study: Using UMI-based sequencing, the study compared peripheral blood TCR-beta repertoires from patients with HTLV-I-associated myelopathy (HAM/TSP), patients with multiple sclerosis, and healthy controls. Technical triplicate libraries were sequenced so that the variability in frequency of each individual clone could be precisely calculated. Of the 68 subjects in the cohort, some 15 were HAM/TSP patients, about 34 were multiple sclerosis patients, and about 20 were healthy controls. The 95 to 120 TCR-beta libraries covered PBMC samples along with longitudinal samples, technical triplicates, and paired sorted CD4+ and CD8+ T-cell subsets. Paper-wide results and their limitations: TCR clonal expansion was highest in HAM/TSP patients and lowest in MS patients, with MS patients falling below even healthy controls. No identical CDR3 amino acid sequences were found to be shared among expanded clones across subjects, suggesting that TCR-beta repertoires were private in all groups.

According to the study, the label for this sample's time point signals: technical triplicate 1. For sorted-subset TCR libraries, approximately 910,000 sorted CD4+ or CD8+ T cells were used. Peripheral blood was subjected to Ficoll-Hypaque density gradient centrifugation to isolate PBMCs, which were then cryopreserved in liquid nitrogen. The study also sequenced paired sorted CD4+ and CD8+ subsets from healthy controls, HAM/TSP patients and MS patients. To synthesize cDNA, template-switch 5'RACE was performed with a primer carrying a 10-nucleotide random unique molecular identifier so that each TCR transcript was tagged. Over 180 million TCR-beta sequences, covering 15-18 subjects, were produced in each sequencing run. The RNeasy kit was used for extraction of total RNA. The KAPA Real-time Library Amplification kit was used to amplify TCR-beta VDJ regions with primers for the TCR constant region and the 5'RACE anchor. A first PCR added sample indexes and Illumina adaptors, after which a second PCR increased the library yield. After Ampure bead purification, the TCR product of roughly 650 bp was size-selected on a 2% E-gel SizeSelection system. Before pooling, library quality was assessed on a Bioanalyzer, concentration was determined with Qubit, and library quantification was performed with the Kapa Library Quantification kit. Paired-end 2 x 150 bp sequencing of the libraries was performed on an Illumina HiSeq 2500. To increase sequence diversity, about 25-31% phiX was spiked into each library pool. The authors' pipeline ran thus. The UMI-based MiGEC pipeline processed quality-filtered reads and removed over 80% of raw TCR sequences during error correction. VDJ genes were aligned to IMGT germline references, and clonotypes were defined by unique CDR3 amino acid sequence plus V-J genes. Clonal expansion, Shannon diversity and CDR3 relatedness were evaluated with VDJtools (CalcPairwiseDistances, ClusterSamples), while phylogenetic trees were built in CLCbio workbench. Expanded clones were defined as having at least 8 unique UMIs, based on coefficient-of-variation modelling across technical triplicates. TCRdb cleaned the public reads at Q25 with fastp, built clones with MiXCR and kept in-frame beta chains. Every entry covers one CDR3 protein and lists the most common genes and DNA from its rows. TCRdb, not the original authors, processed these V and J calls. This sample has fewer than 30,000 distinct CDR3 sequences in its table, and about 13% of those were observed once. The biggest ten clones account for roughly 5.4% of the sample.

The germline V gene encodes CDR1 SGHDT and CDR2 YYEEEE. V gives up 0 bases and J gives up 6 bases, and the segment between their germline ends measures 15 bases. The CDR3 numbers 15 residues from cysteine through phenylalanine. The CDR3 DNA has 45 bases and is translated from base 1. Input material: CD4+ T cells from blood. The sequence joins TRBV5-6 to TRBJ1-2; the D gene remains uncertain. The TCR originated in a female donor with HTLV-1-associated myelopathy (HAM/TSP). The CDR3 corresponds to CASSLALGRKNGYTF. The sequenced DNA: TGTGCCAGCAGCTTGGCCTTAGGGAGGAAAAATGGCTACACCTTC.